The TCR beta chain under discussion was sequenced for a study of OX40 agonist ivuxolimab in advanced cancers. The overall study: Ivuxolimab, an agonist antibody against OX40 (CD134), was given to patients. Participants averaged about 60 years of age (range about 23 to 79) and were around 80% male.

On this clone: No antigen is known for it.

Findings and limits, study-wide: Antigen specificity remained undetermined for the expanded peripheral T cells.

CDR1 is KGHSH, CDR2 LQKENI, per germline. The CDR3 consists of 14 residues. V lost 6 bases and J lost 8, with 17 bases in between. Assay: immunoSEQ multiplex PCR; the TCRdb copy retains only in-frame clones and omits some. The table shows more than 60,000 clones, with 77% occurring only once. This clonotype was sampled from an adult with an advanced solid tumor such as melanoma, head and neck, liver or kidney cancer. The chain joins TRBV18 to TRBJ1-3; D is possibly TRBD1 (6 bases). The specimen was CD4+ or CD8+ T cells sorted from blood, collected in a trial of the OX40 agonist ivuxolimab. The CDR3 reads CASSLTRGADTIYF. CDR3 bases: TGTGCCAGCTCTCTCACCCGGGGGGCGGACACCATATATTTT.